Presented here are 6 T cell receptor beta chains from one specimen sequenced in a study of T cell responses to AZD1222 COVID-19 vaccine (dated by TCRdb to the early 2020s). Taken with the paper, the label for time point translates to: baseline before first vaccination. Libraries came from the immunoSEQ multiplex PCR assay. TCRdb provides this immuneACCESS table in a form limited to in-frame rearrangements. Some clones are lacking; in checked studies, under half of them reflect an unresolved V gene, and why the rest are absent is not known. This sample comprises roughly 160,000 clones, 88% of them detected only once. More than 5.5% of the sample comes from the top ten. The input for sequencing was peripheral blood, taken on day 0 of AZD1222 vaccination. Receptors were obtained from an adult in good health.

This CDR3 is CSARQGKLFF. CDR3 DNA: TGCAGTGCTAGACAGGGGAAACTGTTTTTT. This chain uses TRBV20-1 with TRBJ1-4; TRBD1 is a possible D gene (6 bases). The CDR3 runs 10 residues. Trimming stripped 2 bases from V and 11 bases from J, with 6 bases between. From germline, CDR1 is DFQATT and CDR2 SNEGSKA (reference sequence).

The J gene is TRBJ1-2, the V gene TRBV24-1, with a weak D call TRBD1 (6 bases). CDR1 and CDR2 from the germline V gene are KGHDR and SFDVKD. The ends were cut back, 4 bases at V and 5 bases at J, with 16 bases in the middle. CDR3 length: 15 residues. The CDR3 nucleotides are TGTGCCACCAGTGACGAGAGGACAGAACTTTATGGCTACACCTTC. This codes for CATSDERTELYGYTF.

The rearrangement links TRBV19 to TRBJ2-2; D perhaps matches TRBD1 (6 bases). The CDR3 spans 16 residues. Germline V lookup: CDR1 LNHDA, CDR2 SQIVND (reference sequence). V lost 4 bases and J 4 bases, leaving 16 bases between the germline ends. The CDR3 coding sequence is TGTGCCAGTAGTAGTGCCCGACAGGCTGCCACCGGGGAGCTGTTTTTT. Protein product: CASSSARQAATGELFF.

CDR3 DNA: TGTGCCAGCAGCTTGGATGTCAGAACCTTAACACACTATGGCTACACCTTC. As protein: CASSLDVRTLTHYGYTF. The chain recombines TRBV5-4 with TRBJ1-2; D unclear. V was pared by 0 bases and J by 3 bases, with 18 bases between. This CDR3 is 17 amino acids long. From germline, CDR1 is SGHNT and CDR2 YYREEE (reference sequence).

This chain connects TRBV5-1 to TRBJ1-6, with D uncertain. This CDR3 contains 15 residues. Trimming stripped 0 bases from V and 8 bases from J, with 12 bases between. Looked up from germline, CDR1 is SGHRS and CDR2 is YFSETQ. The DNA for the CDR3 is TGCGCCAGCAGCTTGGACCCGACTGGCGATTCACCCCTCCACTTT. The encoded protein is CASSLDPTGDSPLHF.

As concerns this clone: Other nucleotide sequences in the sample specify the same CDR3. The chain employs TRBV6-5 and TRBJ1-2; no clear D gene. Trimming removed 6 bases from V and 4 bases from J, with 9 bases in between. This CDR3 contains 12 residues. Germline V gives CDR1 MNHEY, CDR2 SVGAGI. The chain's CDR3 is CASSSDGYGYTF. The DNA of the CDR3 is TGTGCCAGCAGCTCGGACGGCTATGGCTACACCTTC.